A selection of T cell receptor beta chains follows, all from one sample in a study of blood T cell repertoires in COVID-19. Only in-frame clones appear in the TCRdb table, and some are missing; sequencing was by immunoSEQ multiplex PCR. The data contain hundreds of thousands of clones, approximately 80% of them seen just once; the ten biggest clones take up approximately 4%. Sequenced: peripheral blood. These receptors were obtained from a woman aged 40 to 50 with active or convalescent COVID-19. Both conserved end residues are part of each CDR3. Fields, in order: clone size, V gene, CDR3 length, D gene, J gene, CDR3 DNA, CDR3 protein. A D gene is named only where the DNA matches it firmly. A clone size is listed for some rows: how often the clone was seen (once, few, many), or a class if it is expanded.

NA,TRBV11-3,15,NA,TRBJ2-2,TGTGCCAGCAGCTTAGACCGGGGTCTAACCGGGGAGCTGTTTTTT,CASSLDRGLTGELFF
NA,TRBV6-5,13,TRBD1,TRBJ1-2,TGTGCCAGCAGTTACGGGACAGGGGGAGGCTACACCTTC,CASSYGTGGGYTF
NA,TRBV2,13,TRBD1,TRBJ1-6,TGTGCCAGCAGCACAGGGGGCAATTCACCCCTCCACTTT,CASSTGGNSPLHF
NA,TRBV28,12,NA,TRBJ2-5,TGTGCCAGCTTCGGGAGCCAAGAGACCCAGTACTTC,CASFGSQETQYF
NA,TRBV4-1,15,NA,TRBJ1-5,TGCGCCAGCAGCCAAGGAGGACAGCTCAATCAGCCCCAGCATTTT,CASSQGGQLNQPQHF
NA,TRBV28,14,TRBD1,TRBJ1-2,TGTGCCAGCACCGGGACAGGATTATCCTATGGCTACACCTTC,CASTGTGLSYGYTF
NA,TRBV6-5,14,NA,TRBJ1-5,TGTGCCAGCGTAAGGAGGGGCGGCAATCAGCCCCAGCATTTT,CASVRRGGNQPQHF
NA,TRBV30,14,NA,TRBJ1-1,TGTGCCTGGAGTGCGGTCCGGCAGGCCGCTGAAGCTTTCTTT,CAWSAVRQAAEAFF
few,TRBV10-3,14,NA,TRBJ1-1,TGTGCCATCAGTGTGCGAGAACTGAACACTGAAGCTTTCTTT,CAISVRELNTEAFF
NA,TRBV3-1/TRBV3-2,16,NA,TRBJ2-4,TGTGCCAGCAGCCCTGGGTCAGACTTTTACAAAAACATTCAGTACTTC,CASSPGSDFYKNIQYF
NA,TRBV7-6,15,TRBD1,TRBJ1-4,TGTGCCAGCAGCTCAAAGCAGGGGGAAGGTGAAAAACTGTTTTTT,CASSSKQGEGEKLFF